This TCR beta chain was identified in a study of cytomegalovirus exposure and HLA in healthy donors. The study, taken as a whole, reports: Later analysis showed TCR association rates varying by HLA locus, highest for DRB1 and lowest for HLA-C. One variant, a missense change in DCLRE1C, was linked in a later analysis to TCR beta V- and J-gene trimming.

V lost 5 bases and J lost 0; bases outside the gene matches: 3. CDR3 length equals 14 residues. The germline CDR1 and CDR2 sequences are SGHDT and YYEEEE. In regard to this clone: As yet, its antigen is unknown.

The PCR had 60 Vbeta and 13 Jbeta primers. The repertoire was sequenced with immunoSEQ multiplex PCR; TCRdb's copy has only in-frame clones and lacks some. The table shows around 94,000 clones, with less than 85% occurring only once. This TCR was recovered from a woman aged 55 to 70 in good health and CMV-seropositive. The chain recombines TRBV5-6 with TRBJ2-3; 7 bases are a match to TRBD1. Sequencing was performed on PBMCs. The CDR3 nucleotides read TGTGCCAGCAGAGAGGACAGGAGCACAGATACGCAGTATTTT. This encodes CASREDRSTDTQYF.